The next 14 T cell receptor beta chains were all read from a single sample in a study of blood T cells in healthy people across ages. The second PCR ran roughly 6 to 11 cycles with a sample-barcoded 5' primer and J-beta primers. Each CDR3 protein is one row after TCRdb ran MiXCR on the 5' RACE reads. The repertoire holds some 800,000 distinct CDR3 sequences, more than 40% seen once, with about 21% in the top ten. Sequenced: blood. The receptors were sampled from a man aged 55 to 70 in good health.

The CDR3 loop reads CASSFEVALGSYEQYF. The CDR3 region has the DNA TGCGCCAGCAGCTTTGAAGTGGCCTTGGGCTCCTACGAGCAGTACTTC. This chain links TRBV5-1 with TRBJ2-7; D unresolved. This CDR3 is 16 amino acids long. V dropped 2 bases and J dropped 0 bases, with 15 bases sitting between them. The germline CDR1 and CDR2 sequences are SGHRS and YFSETQ.

The rearrangement uses TRBV6-5 and TRBJ2-3, with D perhaps matching TRBD1 (5 bases). The length of the CDR3 is 15 residues. Germline V CDR1 and CDR2: MNHEY, SVGAGI. Between the trimmed V and J ends, which lost 0 bases and 1 base, there was a span of 8 bases. The CDR3 sequence: CASSYSTVGTDTQYF. The CDR3 coding sequence is TGTGCCAGCAGTTACTCGACAGTTGGCACAGATACGCAGTATTTT.

V gene TRBV4-3 combines with J gene TRBJ2-3, with D maybe TRBD2 (7 bases). Trimming removed 5 bases at V and 4 bases at J, with 13 bases between. The CDR3 contains 14 residues. Germline-derived CDR1 and CDR2 are LGHNA and YSLEER. DNA of the CDR3: TGCGCCAGCAGCGAAGGGGGGGTCGCAGATACGCAGTATTTT. Protein product: CASSEGGVADTQYF.

This chain connects TRBV20-1 to TRBJ2-2; no firm D call. The germline V and J ends were trimmed by 5 bases and 0 bases, with 4 bases remaining between them. From germline, CDR1 is DFQATT and CDR2 SNEGSKA (reference sequence). The CDR3 is 12 amino acids. This CDR3 is CSAATNTGELFF. CDR3 DNA: TGCAGTGCTGCAACGAACACCGGGGAGCTGTTTTTT.

This clonotype was found a few times. The genes are TRBV20-1 and TRBJ2-7; TRBD2 matches at 11 bases. The germline V gene encodes CDR1 DFQATT and CDR2 SNEGSKA (reference sequence). The trim removed 3 bases at V and 0 bases at J, leaving 4 bases unmatched. CDR3 length equals 15 residues. This chain's CDR3 is CSASKTSGVSYEQYF. As DNA, the CDR3 is TGCAGTGCTAGCAAGACTAGCGGGGTCTCCTACGAGCAGTACTTC.

The rearrangement links TRBV20-1 to TRBJ2-5; 8 bases map to TRBD2. The CDR3 loop spans 19 amino acids. CDR1 DFQATT and CDR2 SNEGSKA come from the germline V gene (reference sequence). The trim removed 0 bases at V and 1 base at J, leaving 16 bases unmatched. The chain's CDR3 is CSARDLGRGGPALQETQYF. The CDR3 DNA is TGCAGTGCTAGAGATCTTGGTCGGGGGGGGCCAGCACTCCAAGAGACCCAGTACTTC.

This clonotype was counted a few times. The rearrangement links TRBV29-1 to TRBJ2-1, with 9 positions matching TRBD1. The germline V gene encodes CDR1 SQVTM and CDR2 ANQGSEA. The CDR3 contains 16 residues. Trimming removed 3 bases from V and 6 bases from J; junction bases left unmatched: 12. The CDR3 bases are TGCAGCGTTGAGGTTCCGACAGGGGGATTTGGCAATGAGCAGTTCTTC. Translating gives CSVEVPTGGFGNEQFF.

This clonotype was observed a few times. The chain is built from TRBV20-1 and TRBJ2-7; perhaps TRBD1 as D (5 bases). Per the germline V gene, CDR1 is DFQATT and CDR2 is SNEGSKA (reference sequence). This CDR3 is built from 12 residues. V lost 5 bases and J 1 base, leaving 9 bases between the germline ends. CDR3 sequence: CSAVRGSYEQYF. DNA of the CDR3: TGCAGTGCTGTTAGGGGATCCTACGAGCAGTACTTC.

CDR3 amino acids: CASSPVAGSVYGYTF. CDR3 DNA sequence: TGTGCCAGCAGTCCGGTGGCAGGGAGTGTCTATGGCTACACCTTC. V gene TRBV25-1 combines with J gene TRBJ1-2; the D gene is possibly TRBD1 (5 bases). V was pared by 5 bases and J by 4 bases, with 17 bases between. The V gene's germline CDR1 is MGHDK and CDR2 SYGVNS. The CDR3 spans 15 residues.

The chain joins TRBV2 to TRBJ2-7, with D perhaps TRBD1 (6 bases). Germline CDR1 is SNHLY and CDR2 is FYNNEI. Trimming shortened V by 11 bases and J by 4 bases, and 21 bases separated the two germline ends. The CDR3 has 14 amino acids. The chain's CDR3 is CAGIRNRASYEQYF. The DNA of the CDR3 is TGTGCCGGCATTAGGAACAGGGCCTCATACGAGCAGTACTTC. Using reference TRBV2 and TRBJ2-7 for the parts outside the CDR3, the full variable domain is EPEVTQTPSHQVTQMGQEVILRCVPISNHLYFYWYRQILGQKVEFLVSFYNNEISEKSEIFDDQFSVERPDGSNFTLKIRSTKLEDSAMYFCAGIRNRASYEQYFGPGTRLTVT.

In its sample, this clonotype was seen many times. The chain links TRBV6-5 to TRBJ1-6; TRBD1 matches at 9 bases. CDR1 and CDR2 from the germline V gene are MNHEY and SVGAGI. With V trimmed by 6 bases and J by 9 bases, 6 bases remained unmatched. The CDR3 runs 14 residues. The CDR3 DNA sequence: TGTGCCAGCAGCTCCGGGACAGGGTCTTCACCCCTCCACTTT. It specifies CASSSGTGSSPLHF.

V usage is TRBV4-3 and J usage is TRBJ2-5, with 7 bases that match TRBD1. V was clipped by 3 bases and J by 11 bases; unmatched bases: 9. Germline-derived CDR1 and CDR2 are LGHNA and YSLEER. The CDR3 length is 13 residues. The CDR3 protein is CASSHRLQGEQYF. In DNA form, the CDR3 reads TGCGCCAGCAGCCACCGACTTCAGGGGGAGCAGTACTTC.

Concerning this clonotype: At one end, the junction sequence differs from germline, possibly due to a read error. The chain recombines TRBV3-1 with TRBJ2-3; D not resolved. Germline V gene lookup returns CDR1 LGHDT and CDR2 YNNKEL (reference sequence). The CDR3 contains 14 residues. CDR3 DNA: TGTGCCAGCAGCCAAGAGGACCCCACAGATACGCGGTATTTT. This translates into CASSQEDPTDTRYF.

This clonotype has ten or more counts. The genes are TRBV7-3 and TRBJ2-3, with 8 bases aligning to TRBD2. Germline assignment: CDR1 SGHTA and CDR2 FQGTGA. The V gene end was trimmed by 1 base and the J gene end by 5 bases; junction bases not matched to a gene: 5. This CDR3 has 15 residues. The CDR3 is CASSLIGGGRDTQYF. The CDR3 coding sequence is TGTGCCAGCAGCTTAATCGGGGGGGGCCGAGATACGCAGTATTTT.